Listed here are 28 T cell receptor beta chains from one sample, sequenced in a study of T cell responses to AZD1222 COVID-19 vaccine. Measured with immunoSEQ multiplex PCR; TCRdb has only the in-frame clones, and not every one. The sample consists of 98,000 or so clones, around 91% of them appearing once. Sample: peripheral blood, taken on day 0 of AZD1222 vaccination. The receptors originated from an adult in good health.

The chain employs TRBV2 and TRBJ1-6, with 10 bases matching TRBD1. The germline CDR1 and CDR2 sequences are SNHLY and FYNNEI. The CDR3 has 16 amino acids. V dropped 5 bases and J dropped 14; count of bases not matched to a gene: 15. For the CDR3, the DNA is TGTGCCAGCAGTTGGGGGAGGGGGACAGGGGCACAATCCCTCCACTTT. Its protein is CASSWGRGTGAQSLHF.

V and J are TRBV27 and TRBJ1-5, with D possibly TRBD1 on 5 matching bases. Germline V gene sequence: CDR1 MNHEY, CDR2 SMNVEV (reference sequence). V was trimmed by 5 bases and J by 4 bases, leaving 9 bases between them. CDR3 length: 13 amino acids. As DNA, the CDR3 is TGTGCCAGCAGTACTAGACAGAATCAGCCCCAGCATTTT. This sequence encodes CASSTRQNQPQHF.

CDR3 sequence: CASSLPSGGAHNEQFF. Written as DNA, the CDR3 is TGTGCCAGCAGCCTCCCAAGCGGGGGGGCCCACAATGAGCAGTTCTTC. The genes are TRBV11-2 and TRBJ2-1; 10 bases agree with TRBD2. The germline V gene encodes CDR1 SGHAT and CDR2 FQNNGV. Trimming took 5 bases from V and 5 from J; bases not matched to a gene: 9. CDR3 length equals 16 residues.

The rearrangement joins TRBV27 to TRBJ2-7, with TRBD1 matching 9 bases. Germline CDR1 is MNHEY and CDR2 is SMNVEV (reference sequence). The CDR3 is 15 amino acids. Losses at the gene ends were 5 bases for V and 5 bases for J; bases not matched to a gene: 10. The CDR3 sequence is CASSDFGTGINEQYF. CDR3 coding DNA: TGTGCCAGCAGTGACTTTGGGACAGGGATCAACGAGCAGTACTTC.

The rearrangement joins TRBV19 to TRBJ1-2, with D perhaps matching TRBD1 (5 bases). The CDR3 is 15 amino acids. V was cut by 7 bases and J by 0 bases, with 15 bases left in between. Germline V gene lookup returns CDR1 LNHDA and CDR2 SQIVND (reference sequence). In DNA, the CDR3 is TGTGCCAGTACCGCCATGCGGGGCGCTAACTATGGCTACACCTTC. It is translated as CASTAMRGANYGYTF.

This chain connects TRBV5-5 to TRBJ1-1; 8 bases align to TRBD1. CDR1 is SGHKS and CDR2 is YYEKEE in the germline V gene (reference sequence). V was pared by 0 bases and J by 11 bases, with 6 bases of the junction left unmatched. This CDR3 is built from 13 residues. CDR3 loop: CASSLAGGGGAFF. The CDR3 DNA is TGTGCCAGCAGCTTGGCAGGGGGCGGAGGGGCTTTCTTT.

J is TRBJ1-5 and V is TRBV10-1; no reliable D call. Germline V CDR1 and CDR2: WNHNN, SYGVQD (reference sequence). The CDR3 sequence is 13 residues long. V lost 2 bases and J 7 bases, leaving 9 bases between the germline ends. CDR3 sequence: CASSEGLGQPQHF. CDR3 sequence (DNA): TGCGCCAGCAGTGAGGGTCTGGGGCAGCCCCAGCATTTT.

With respect to this clone: Additional DNA sequences in this sample encode the identical CDR3. The V call is TRBV7-2, the J call TRBJ2-7, with a possible D match to TRBD2 (7 bases). This CDR3 is 14 amino acids long. Looked up from germline, CDR1 is SGHTA and CDR2 is FQGNSA. Trimming left V 3 bases short and J 2 bases short, with 11 bases between. CDR3 region: CASSFLGGPYEQYF. In DNA form, the CDR3 reads TGTGCCAGCAGCTTCCTGGGGGGGCCCTACGAGCAGTACTTC.

The chain has TRBV7-3 and TRBJ1-6; D remains unclear. V gave up 3 bases and J gave up 8 bases, with 8 bases separating them. The CDR3 sequence is 13 residues long. Germline CDR1 and CDR2: SGHTA and FQGTGA. The CDR3: CASSFDTHSPLHF. CDR3 bases: TGTGCCAGCAGCTTCGACACGCATTCACCCCTCCACTTT.

As concerns this clone: Other DNA sequences in the sample encode the same CDR3. The genes are TRBV3-1 (or the pseudogene TRBV3-2) and TRBJ2-2, with no clear D. V gave up 1 base and J gave up 4 bases, with 4 bases separating them. The CDR3 totals 13 residues. Germline V gives CDR1 LGHDT, CDR2 YNNKEL (reference sequence). The CDR3 loop is CASSQGGTGELFF. CDR3 nucleotides: TGTGCCAGCAGCCAAGGAGGCACCGGGGAGCTGTTTTTT.

This chain uses TRBV10-3 with TRBJ1-5; possibly TRBD1 for D (5 bases). The CDR3 is 15 residues long. V lost 2 bases, J lost 0 bases, and 8 bases lay in between. The germline CDR1 and CDR2 sequences are ENHRY and SYGVKD. The CDR3 loop reads CAISEDRYSNQPQHF. The CDR3 bases are TGTGCCATCAGTGAGGACAGATATAGCAATCAGCCCCAGCATTTT.

The chain carries TRBV9 and TRBJ2-1; D is possibly TRBD1 or TRBD2 (6 bases each). The V and J ends lost 1 base and 0 bases respectively, with 14 bases between them. CDR3 length: 17 residues. CDR1 is SGDLS, CDR2 YYNGEE, per germline. CDR3 nucleotide sequence: TGTGCCAGCAGCGTAAACCGGGGGCCGGGCTCCTACAATGAGCAGTTCTTC. This sequence encodes CASSVNRGPGSYNEQFF.

This clone was recorded only once. The chain has TRBV13 and TRBJ1-1; TRBD1 aligns across 7 bases. Germline CDR1 and CDR2: PRHDT and FYEKMQ (reference sequence). CDR3 length: 14 residues. Trimming cost V 5 bases and J 11 bases; bases outside gene matches: 14. The CDR3 reads CASSDRGQAVAAFF. CDR3 DNA sequence: TGTGCCAGCAGCGACCGCGGACAGGCCGTCGCCGCTTTCTTT.

The V gene is TRBV11-3, the J gene TRBJ2-7, with 8 bases fitting TRBD1. This CDR3 contains 14 residues. The V gene's germline CDR1 is SGHNT and CDR2 YENEEA. With 3 bases clipped from V and 5 bases from J, the junction kept 6 bases outside the gene matches. CDR3 in DNA: TGTGCCAGCAGCTTGAATCAGGGGGCCCACGAGCAGTACTTC. This translates into CASSLNQGAHEQYF.

The chain carries TRBV3-1 (or the pseudogene TRBV3-2) and TRBJ2-7; unclear D gene. Germline loops: CDR1 LGHDT, CDR2 YNNKEL (reference sequence). The CDR3 extends over 15 amino acids. Deletions cut 0 bases from V and 0 bases from J, with 9 bases between. The chain's CDR3 is CASSQDLGSSYEQYF. CDR3 sequence (DNA): TGTGCCAGCAGCCAAGATCTGGGAAGCTCCTACGAGCAGTACTTC.

V usage is TRBV27 and J usage is TRBJ1-1, with D unclear. The CDR3 has 14 residues. Germline CDR1 and CDR2: MNHEY and SMNVEV (reference sequence). V was clipped by 1 base and J by 5 bases, with 11 bases between them. The CDR3 DNA sequence: TGTGCCAGCAGTTTATGGCCTCGTGGGACTGAAGCTTTCTTT. As protein: CASSLWPRGTEAFF.

V is TRBV12-5 and J is TRBJ1-1; D ambiguous. Trimming took off 0 bases at V and 0 bases at J, with 5 bases between the two ends. The CDR3 consists of 14 residues. CDR1 and CDR2 from the germline V gene are LGHNT and FRNRAP. Here the CDR3 DNA reads TGTGCTAGTGGTTTGGTAGAGGTGAACACTGAAGCTTTCTTT. Its protein is CASGLVEVNTEAFF.

The chain joins TRBV5-1 to TRBJ1-2, with D hard to call. Germline values: CDR1 SGHRS, CDR2 YFSETQ. V lost 0 bases and J lost 8, with 11 bases in between. CDR3 size: 13 residues. The CDR3 nucleotides read TGCGCCAGCAGCTTGGAAGGGAACCAGGGCTACACCTTC. Its protein product is CASSLEGNQGYTF.

V usage is TRBV9 and J usage is TRBJ2-2, with TRBD1 matching 10 bases. V shed 5 bases, J shed 4 bases, and the junction held 11 bases outside the gene matches. The CDR3 sequence is 17 residues long. Germline assignment: CDR1 SGDLS and CDR2 YYNGEE. CDR3 DNA: TGTGCCAGCAGTTTACCCGGGACAGGGGCGACCACCGGGGAGCTGTTTTTT. Translating gives CASSLPGTGATTGELFF.

The rearrangement uses TRBV7-2 and TRBJ1-1; D gene unclear. Germline V gives CDR1 SGHTA, CDR2 FQGNSA. The CDR3 extends over 12 amino acids. Trimming cost V 3 bases and J 6 bases, with 8 bases left between them. CDR3 amino acids: CASSFNRPEAFF. Here the CDR3 DNA reads TGTGCCAGCAGCTTCAATAGGCCTGAAGCTTTCTTT.

The genes are TRBV7-9 and TRBJ2-6; a weak D match, TRBD2 (6 bases). Trimming pared 2 bases from V and 0 bases from J, leaving 14 bases between. Germline values: CDR1 SEHNR, CDR2 FQNEAQ (reference sequence). The CDR3 spans 18 residues. The CDR3 region is CASSLPAGSPSGANVLTF. As DNA, the CDR3 is TGTGCCAGCAGCTTACCGGCGGGGTCCCCCTCTGGGGCCAACGTCCTGACTTTC.

This rearrangement joins TRBV7-8 to TRBJ1-2; tentatively, D is TRBD1 (5 bases). V was shortened by 1 base and J by 3 bases, with 12 bases between the two germline ends. This CDR3 has 15 residues. The germline V gene encodes CDR1 SGHVS and CDR2 FQNEAQ. The CDR3 loop is CASSLEPGPHYGYTF. DNA for the CDR3: TGTGCCAGCAGCTTAGAGCCAGGGCCCCACTATGGCTACACCTTC.

The gene calls are TRBV11-3 and TRBJ2-2; D might be TRBD1 (6 bases). There are 16 residues in the CDR3. Germline V gives CDR1 SGHNT, CDR2 YENEEA. Trimming removed 3 bases at V and 2 bases at J, with 13 bases between. The CDR3 nucleotides are TGTGCCAGCAGCTTTGGCAGGGGAGTAAACACCGGGGAGCTGTTTTTT. Translated, it gives CASSFGRGVNTGELFF.

The chain recombines TRBV7-3 with TRBJ2-1; the D gene could be TRBD1 or TRBD2 (6 bases each). Germline CDR1 SGHTA, CDR2 FQGTGA. V lost 5 bases, J lost 0 bases, and 14 bases lay in between. The CDR3 runs to 16 residues. Here the CDR3 DNA reads TGTGCCAGCAGCCCACTAGGGGGGAGCTCCTACAATGAGCAGTTCTTC. It is translated as CASSPLGGSSYNEQFF.

The chain carries TRBV25-1 and TRBJ1-2; D not certain. The length of the CDR3 is 12 residues. The germline gives CDR1 MGHDK, CDR2 SYGVNS. The V end lost 4 bases, the J end lost 8 bases, and 11 bases lay between the germline ends. The CDR3 region is CASSVGKSGYTF. The CDR3 coding sequence is TGTGCCAGCAGTGTGGGGAAGTCGGGCTACACCTTC.

This chain links TRBV27 with TRBJ1-5; weak D call: TRBD1 (6 bases). The V end lost 7 bases, the J end lost 5 bases, and 18 bases lay between the germline ends. Germline V gives CDR1 MNHEY, CDR2 SMNVEV (reference sequence). The CDR3 loop spans 15 amino acids. For the CDR3, the DNA is TGTGCCAGCATTATCCGGGGGCAGGGGTATCAGCCCCAGCATTTT. It codes for CASIIRGQGYQPQHF.

In the case of this clone: No conserved phenylalanine or tryptophan is present at the end of the CDR3, so a read error is the likely explanation. This rearrangement joins TRBV5-6 to TRBJ1-6; the D is unclear. V lost 0 bases to trimming and J lost 9 bases, with 10 bases between them. The CDR3 sequence is 14 residues long. Germline values: CDR1 SGHDT, CDR2 YYEEEE. The CDR3 spells CASSLAKGRSPLHL. The CDR3 coding sequence is TGTGCCAGCAGCTTGGCTAAAGGACGTTCACCCCTCCACCTT.

The V and J genes are TRBV5-1 and TRBJ1-5; TRBD1 aligns across 10 bases. CDR3 length: 15 residues. From germline, CDR1 is SGHRS and CDR2 YFSETQ. J was trimmed by 6 bases and V by 3 bases; bases with no gene match: 6. The CDR3 is CASSSGTGVGQPQHF. CDR3 nucleotide sequence: TGCGCCAGCAGCTCCGGGACAGGGGTTGGTCAGCCCCAGCATTTT.